These 7 T cell receptor beta chains came from one sample sequenced in a study of T cell repertoires in aging, cancer and after chemotherapy. Peripheral blood genomic DNA, not sorted cells or RNA, was the template. TRB rearrangements spanning V, D and J were amplified using mixed TRB-A/B primers. TCRdb ran MiXCR on the multiplex PCR reads and lists one entry per CDR3 protein. This sample has 5,800 or so distinct CDR3 sequences; 20% to 25% occur once, and the top ten carry over 7.5%. The sample consisted of blood. These receptors were collected from a human donor in good health.

V gene TRBV2 combines with J gene TRBJ1-1; D possibly corresponds to TRBD1 (5 bases). The CDR3 extends over 11 amino acids. V was pared by 7 bases and J by 11 bases, with 14 bases between. Germline CDR1 reads SNHLY; CDR2 reads FYNNEI. Here the CDR3 reads CASTGRQKAFF. As DNA, the CDR3 is TGTGCCAGCACCGGGAGACAGAAGGCTTTCTTT.

V is TRBV5-1 and J is TRBJ2-7, with D tentatively TRBD1 or TRBD2 (6 bases each). Germline CDR1 reads SGHRS; CDR2 reads YFSETQ. Deletions cut 0 bases from V and 3 bases from J, with 13 bases between. This CDR3 has 15 residues. CDR3 DNA sequence: TGCGCCAGCAGCTTGGCGGGGGCCAATATCTACGAGCAGTACTTC. Its protein is CASSLAGANIYEQYF.

In its sample, this clonotype is medium-sized. The genes are TRBV6-6 and TRBJ1-1; D is uncertain. The CDR3 is made up of 17 amino acids. With 0 bases removed from V and 0 bases from J, the gap between germline ends came to 14 bases. Germline V gene lookup returns CDR1 MNHNY and CDR2 SVGAGI (reference sequence). The CDR3 coding sequence is TGTGCCAGCAGTTACTCGTCCAGTCTCCTCATGAACACTGAAGCTTTCTTT. This sequence encodes CASSYSSSLLMNTEAFF.

In this sample, this clonotype is medium-sized (0.01 to 0.1%). The chain employs TRBV7-2 and TRBJ1-3; 7 bases line up with TRBD1. The CDR3 loop spans 18 amino acids. J was trimmed by 0 bases and V by 1 base; bases with no gene match: 9. CDR1 is SGHTA, CDR2 FQGNSA, per germline. The CDR3, as DNA: TGTGCCAGCAGCTTAGTAGGGACAGAGGTCTTCTCTGGAAACACCATATATTTT. It specifies CASSLVGTEVFSGNTIYF.

As regards this clonotype: A much larger clonotype is one base distant, so this may be a read error. The chain recombines TRBV12-3 or TRBV12-4 with TRBJ1-4; D is perhaps TRBD1 (6 bases). The V and J ends lost 3 bases and 4 bases respectively, with 9 bases between them. This CDR3 has 14 residues. For the CDR3, the DNA is TGTGCCAGCAGTTTTGGACAGAATAATGAAAAACTGTTTTTT. Residues: CASSFGQNNEKLFF.

By proportion, this clonotype is medium-sized. Written as DNA, the CDR3 is TGTGCCAGCAGCCCAAGGGACACTGAAGCTTTCTTT. This translates into CASSPRDTEAFF. This chain connects TRBV7-9 to TRBJ1-1; no firm D call. Germline V gene lookup returns CDR1 SEHNR and CDR2 FQNEAQ (reference sequence). The CDR3 spans 12 residues. V was trimmed by 5 bases and J by 3 bases, leaving 7 bases between them.

In regard to this clonotype: A much larger clone sits a single nucleotide away, making a read error possible. The genes are TRBV27 and TRBJ2-1, with 8 bases lining up with TRBD2. The CDR3 consists of 12 residues. V trimming: 3 bases; J trimming: 10 bases; junction bases outside the gene matches: 2. The germline gives CDR1 MNHEY, CDR2 SMNVEV (reference sequence). The CDR3 loop reads CASSFSGKEQFF. The DNA for the CDR3 is TGTGCCAGCAGTTTTAGCGGGAAGGAGCAGTTCTTC.